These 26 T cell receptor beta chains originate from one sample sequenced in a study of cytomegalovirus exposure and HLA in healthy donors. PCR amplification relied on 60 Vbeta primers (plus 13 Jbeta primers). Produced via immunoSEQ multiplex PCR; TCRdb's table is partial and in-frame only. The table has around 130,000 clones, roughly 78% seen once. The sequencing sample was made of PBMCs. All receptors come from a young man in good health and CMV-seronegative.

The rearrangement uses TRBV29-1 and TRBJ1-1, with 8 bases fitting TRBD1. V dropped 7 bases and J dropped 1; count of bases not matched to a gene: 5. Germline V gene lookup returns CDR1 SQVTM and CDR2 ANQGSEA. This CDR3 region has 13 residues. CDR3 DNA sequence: TGCAGCGAGAACGGACAGGGGAACACTGAAGCTTTCTTT. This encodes CSENGQGNTEAFF.

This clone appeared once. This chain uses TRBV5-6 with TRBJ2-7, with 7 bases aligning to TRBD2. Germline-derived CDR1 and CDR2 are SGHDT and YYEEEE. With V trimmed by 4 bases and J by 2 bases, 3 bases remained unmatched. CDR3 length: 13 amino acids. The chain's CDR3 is CASSTREAYEQYF. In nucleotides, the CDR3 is TGTGCCAGCAGCACACGGGAGGCCTACGAGCAGTACTTC.

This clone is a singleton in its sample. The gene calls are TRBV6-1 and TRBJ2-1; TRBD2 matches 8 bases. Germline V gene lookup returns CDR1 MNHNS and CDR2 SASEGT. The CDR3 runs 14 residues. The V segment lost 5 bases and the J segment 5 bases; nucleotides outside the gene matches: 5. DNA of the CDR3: TGTGCCAGCAGTCGACTAGCGACAAACAATGAGCAGTTCTTC. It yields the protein CASSRLATNNEQFF.

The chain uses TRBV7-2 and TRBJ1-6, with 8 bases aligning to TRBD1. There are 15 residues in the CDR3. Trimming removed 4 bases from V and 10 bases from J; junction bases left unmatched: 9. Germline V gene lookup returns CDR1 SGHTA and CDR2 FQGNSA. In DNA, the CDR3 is TGTGCCAGCAGCTGGCGTACAGGGGGAGCGTCACCCCTCCACTTT. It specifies CASSWRTGGASPLHF. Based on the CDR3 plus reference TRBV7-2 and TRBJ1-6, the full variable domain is GAGVSQSPSNKVTEKGKDVELRCDPISGHTALYWYRQSLGQGLEFLIYFQGNSAPDKSGLPSDRFSAERTGGSVSTLTIQRTQQEDSAVYLCASSWRTGGASPLHFGNGTRLTVT.

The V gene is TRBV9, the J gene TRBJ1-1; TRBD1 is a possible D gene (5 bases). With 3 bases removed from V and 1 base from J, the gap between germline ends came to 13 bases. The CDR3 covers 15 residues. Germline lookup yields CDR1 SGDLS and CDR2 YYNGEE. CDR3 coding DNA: TGTGCCAGCAGCGCCTACTTCGGGGGGAACACTGAAGCTTTCTTT. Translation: CASSAYFGGNTEAFF.

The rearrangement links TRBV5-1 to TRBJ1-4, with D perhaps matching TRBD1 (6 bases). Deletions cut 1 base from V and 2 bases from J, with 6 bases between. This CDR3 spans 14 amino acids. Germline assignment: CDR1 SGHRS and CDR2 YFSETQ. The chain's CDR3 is CASSLTGTNEKLFF. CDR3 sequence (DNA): TGCGCCAGCAGCTTGACAGGGACTAATGAAAAACTGTTTTTT.

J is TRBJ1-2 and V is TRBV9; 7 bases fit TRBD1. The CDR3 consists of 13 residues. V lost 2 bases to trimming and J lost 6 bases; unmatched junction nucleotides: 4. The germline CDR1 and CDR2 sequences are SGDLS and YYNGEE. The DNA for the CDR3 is TGTGCCAGCAGCGTGACAGGGTTGGATGGCTACACCTTC. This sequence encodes CASSVTGLDGYTF.

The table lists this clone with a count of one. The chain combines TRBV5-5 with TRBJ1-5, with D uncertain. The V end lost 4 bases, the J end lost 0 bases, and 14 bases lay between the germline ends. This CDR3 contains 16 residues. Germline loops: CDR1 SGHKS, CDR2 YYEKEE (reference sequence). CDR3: CASSAQWRASNQPQHF. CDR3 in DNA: TGTGCCAGCAGCGCGCAATGGCGGGCTAGCAATCAGCCCCAGCATTTT. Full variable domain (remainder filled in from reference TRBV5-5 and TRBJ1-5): DAGVTQSPTHLIKTRGQQVTLRCSPISGHKSVSWYQQVLGQGPQFIFQYYEKEERGRGNFPDRFSARQFPNYSSELNVNALLLGDSALYLCASSAQWRASNQPQHFGDGTRLSIL.

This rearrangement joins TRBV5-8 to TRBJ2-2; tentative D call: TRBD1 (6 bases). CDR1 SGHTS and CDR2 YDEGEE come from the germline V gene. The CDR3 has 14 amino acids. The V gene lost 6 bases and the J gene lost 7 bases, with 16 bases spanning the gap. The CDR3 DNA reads TGTGCCAGCACTTACAGGGTACCTAGCGGGGAGCTGTTTTTT. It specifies CASTYRVPSGELFF.

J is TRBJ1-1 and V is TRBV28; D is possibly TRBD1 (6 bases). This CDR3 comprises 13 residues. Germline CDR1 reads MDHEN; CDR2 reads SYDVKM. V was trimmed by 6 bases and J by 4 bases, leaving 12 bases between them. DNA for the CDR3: TGTGCCAGCAGGGTACAGGGAAGCACTGAAGCTTTCTTT. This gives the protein CASRVQGSTEAFF.

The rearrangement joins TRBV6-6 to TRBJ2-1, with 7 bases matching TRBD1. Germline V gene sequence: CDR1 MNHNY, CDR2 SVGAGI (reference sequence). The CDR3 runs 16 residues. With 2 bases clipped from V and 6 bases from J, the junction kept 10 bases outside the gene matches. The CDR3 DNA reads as TGTGCCAGCAGTTACGCCTCAGGGGGACATACCAATGAGCAGTTCTTC. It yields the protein CASSYASGGHTNEQFF.

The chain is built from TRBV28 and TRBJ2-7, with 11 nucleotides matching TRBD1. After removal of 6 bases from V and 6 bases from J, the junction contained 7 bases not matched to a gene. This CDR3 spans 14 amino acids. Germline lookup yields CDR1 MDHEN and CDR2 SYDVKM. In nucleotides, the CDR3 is TGTGCCAGCAGCCTGATGGACAGGGGGCGCGAGCAGTACTTC. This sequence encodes CASSLMDRGREQYF.

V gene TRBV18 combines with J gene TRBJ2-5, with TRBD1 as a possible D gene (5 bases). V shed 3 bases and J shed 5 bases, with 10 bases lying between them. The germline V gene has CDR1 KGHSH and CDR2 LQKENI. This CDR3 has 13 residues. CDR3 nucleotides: TGTGCCAGCTCACCTCAGGGTCGGGAGACCCAGTACTTC. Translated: CASSPQGRETQYF.

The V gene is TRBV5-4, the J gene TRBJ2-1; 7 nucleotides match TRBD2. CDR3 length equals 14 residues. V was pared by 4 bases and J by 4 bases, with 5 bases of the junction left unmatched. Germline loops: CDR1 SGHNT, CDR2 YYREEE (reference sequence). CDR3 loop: CASSAGLQYNEQFF. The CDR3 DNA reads TGTGCCAGCAGCGCGGGACTACAATACAATGAGCAGTTCTTC.

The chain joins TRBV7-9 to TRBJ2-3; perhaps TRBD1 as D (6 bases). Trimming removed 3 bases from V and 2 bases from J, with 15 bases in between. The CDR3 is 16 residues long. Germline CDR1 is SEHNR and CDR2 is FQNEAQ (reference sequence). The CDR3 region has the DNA TGTGCCAGCAGCTTTGGAGTGGACAGAGCCACAGATACGCAGTATTTT. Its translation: CASSFGVDRATDTQYF. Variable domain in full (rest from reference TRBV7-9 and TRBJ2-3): DTGVSQNPRHKITKRGQNVTFRCDPISEHNRLYWYRQTLGQGPEFLTYFQNEAQLEKSRLLSDRFSAERPKGSFSTLEIQRTEQGDSAMYLCASSFGVDRATDTQYFGPGTRLTVL.

The CDR3 region is CASSRFRDTYNEQFF. CDR3 in DNA: TGTGCCAGCAGCCGATTCCGGGACACCTACAATGAGCAGTTCTTC. The chain joins TRBV2 to TRBJ2-1; D may be TRBD1 (6 bases). V was clipped by 6 bases and J by 2 bases, with 14 bases between them. Germline V gene data show CDR1 as SNHLY and CDR2 as FYNNEI. This CDR3 is built from 15 residues.

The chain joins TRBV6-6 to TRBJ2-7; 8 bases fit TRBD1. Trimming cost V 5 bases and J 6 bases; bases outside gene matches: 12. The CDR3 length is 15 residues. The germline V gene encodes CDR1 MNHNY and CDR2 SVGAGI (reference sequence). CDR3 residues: CASSVAGGAGSEQYF. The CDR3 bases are TGTGCCAGCAGTGTTGCAGGGGGCGCGGGTTCCGAGCAGTACTTC.

The CDR3 DNA follows: TGCGCCAGCAGCCAAGTTAGGGGGCAGACAGATACGCAGTATTTT. Its translation: CASSQVRGQTDTQYF. The V and J genes are TRBV4-3 and TRBJ2-3, with 7 bases aligning to TRBD1. CDR1 is LGHNA, CDR2 YSLEER, per germline. CDR3 length equals 15 residues. J was trimmed by 3 bases and V by 1 base; bases with no gene match: 4.

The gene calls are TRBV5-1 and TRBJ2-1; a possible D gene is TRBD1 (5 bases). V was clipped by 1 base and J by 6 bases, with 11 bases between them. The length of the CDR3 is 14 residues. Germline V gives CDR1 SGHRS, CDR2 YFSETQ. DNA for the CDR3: TGCGCCAGCAGCTTGACAGGTCAGGGCAATGAGCAGTTCTTC. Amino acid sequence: CASSLTGQGNEQFF.

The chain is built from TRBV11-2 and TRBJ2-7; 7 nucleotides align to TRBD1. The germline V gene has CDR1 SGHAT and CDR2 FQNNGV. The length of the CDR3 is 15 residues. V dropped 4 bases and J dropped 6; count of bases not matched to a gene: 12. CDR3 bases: TGTGCCAGCAGCTCCCTCCGACAGGGAATGGGCGAGCAGTACTTC. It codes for CASSSLRQGMGEQYF.

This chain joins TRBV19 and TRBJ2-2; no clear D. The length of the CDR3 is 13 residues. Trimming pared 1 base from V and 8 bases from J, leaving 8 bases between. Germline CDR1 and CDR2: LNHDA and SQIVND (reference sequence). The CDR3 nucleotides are TGTGCCAGTAGTATAGCGGTGCGGGGGGAGCTGTTTTTT. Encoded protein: CASSIAVRGELFF.

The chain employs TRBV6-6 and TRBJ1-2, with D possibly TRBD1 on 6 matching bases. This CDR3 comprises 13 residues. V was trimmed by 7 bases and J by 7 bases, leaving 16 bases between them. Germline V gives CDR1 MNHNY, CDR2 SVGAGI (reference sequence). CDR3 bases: TGTGCCAGCACTCAAGGGGGGGTACGTGGCTACACCTTC. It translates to CASTQGGVRGYTF.

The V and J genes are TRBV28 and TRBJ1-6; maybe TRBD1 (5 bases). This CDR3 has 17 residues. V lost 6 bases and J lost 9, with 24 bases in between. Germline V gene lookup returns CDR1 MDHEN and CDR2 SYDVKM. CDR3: CASSIMRKGPRGSPLHF. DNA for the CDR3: TGTGCCAGCAGCATAATGCGAAAGGGGCCGCGGGGTTCACCCCTCCACTTT.

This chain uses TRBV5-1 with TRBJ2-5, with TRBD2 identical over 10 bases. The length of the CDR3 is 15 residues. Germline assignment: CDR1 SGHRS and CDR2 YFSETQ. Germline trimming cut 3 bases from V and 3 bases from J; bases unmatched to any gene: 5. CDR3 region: CASSSTSGAKETQYF. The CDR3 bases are TGCGCCAGCAGCTCAACTAGCGGGGCGAAAGAGACCCAGTACTTC.

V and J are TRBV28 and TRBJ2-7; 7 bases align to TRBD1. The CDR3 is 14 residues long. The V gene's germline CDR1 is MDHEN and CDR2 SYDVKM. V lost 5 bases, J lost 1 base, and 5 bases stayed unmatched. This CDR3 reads CASSEPGQSYEQYF. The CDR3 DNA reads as TGTGCCAGCAGTGAACCGGGACAGTCCTACGAGCAGTACTTC.

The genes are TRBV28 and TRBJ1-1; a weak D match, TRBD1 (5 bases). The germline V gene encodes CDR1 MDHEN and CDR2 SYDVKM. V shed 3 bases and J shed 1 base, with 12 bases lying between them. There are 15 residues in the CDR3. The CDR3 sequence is CASSLAGTENTEAFF. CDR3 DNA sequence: TGTGCCAGCAGTTTGGCGGGGACGGAGAACACTGAAGCTTTCTTT.